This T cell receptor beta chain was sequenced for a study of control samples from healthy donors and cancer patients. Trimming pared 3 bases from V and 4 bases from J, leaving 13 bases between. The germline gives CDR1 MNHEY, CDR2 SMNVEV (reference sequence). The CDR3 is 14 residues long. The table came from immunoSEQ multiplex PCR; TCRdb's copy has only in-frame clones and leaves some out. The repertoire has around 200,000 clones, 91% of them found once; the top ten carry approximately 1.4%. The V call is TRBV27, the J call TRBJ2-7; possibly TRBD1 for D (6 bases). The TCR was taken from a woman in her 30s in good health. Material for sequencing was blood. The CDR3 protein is CASSFRQGRYEQYF. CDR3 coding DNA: TGTGCCAGCAGTTTCCGCCAGGGGCGATACGAGCAGTACTTC.